Listed below are T cell receptor beta chains from one sample, sequenced in a study of control samples from healthy donors and cancer patients. Clones were sequenced by immunoSEQ multiplex PCR, and TCRdb holds only the in-frame ones, with some missing. The table lists roughly 120,000 clones, about 92% of them singletons. Source material: PBMCs. Receptor source: a man aged 45 to 65 with head and neck cancer. Both conserved end residues are part of each CDR3. D genes are given only for firm matches. Not every row has a clone size; where given, it reads once, few, many or a size class.

>-|TRBJ2-3|TRBD2|TRBV6-2/TRBV6-3
TGTGCCAGCAGCCCGACGCTAGCGGGGAGATCAGATACGCAGTATTTT
CASSPTLAGRSDTQYF
>-|TRBJ1-3|-|TRBV2
TGTGCCAGCCGGCAGGGAACTGGAAACACCATATATTTT
CASRQGTGNTIYF
>-|TRBJ2-3|-|TRBV27
TGTGCCAGCAACCCCGCGAGGCCCACAGATACGCAGTATTTT
CASNPARPTDTQYF
>-|TRBJ1-2|TRBD1|TRBV24-1
TGTGCCACCAGTGATCCTTCGACAGGGCAGGGCTACACCTTC
CATSDPSTGQGYTF
>-|TRBJ2-3|TRBD2|TRBV4-2
TGTGCCAGCAGCCTGGGACTAGCGGGTTTCCCTAGCACAGATACGCAGTATTTT
CASSLGLAGFPSTDTQYF
>few|TRBJ1-3|-|TRBV30
TGTGAGAGGATCAAGGGGGGAAACACCATATATTTT
CERIKGGNTIYF
>-|TRBJ2-3|-|TRBV5-1
TGCGCCAGCAGCTTCCTCACAGATACGCAGTATTTT
CASSFLTDTQYF
>once|TRBJ1-5|-|TRBV30
TGTGCCTGGAGCCTACAGGAATATCAGCCCCAGCATTTT
CAWSLQEYQPQHF
>-|TRBJ2-1|-|TRBV7-2
TGTGCCAGCAGCCCCCCTGGGTCCTACAATGAGCAGTTCTTC
CASSPPGSYNEQFF
>-|TRBJ2-1|-|TRBV9
TGTGCCAGCAGCGTAGGGTCCTACAATGAGCAGTTCTTC
CASSVGSYNEQFF
>-|TRBJ1-6|-|TRBV5-1
TGCGCCAGCAGCTTGGCCGGGGCAGGAAGCTCCTATAATTCACCCCTCCACTTT
CASSLAGAGSSYNSPLHF
>-|TRBJ2-5|-|TRBV7-6
TGTGCCAGCAGCCCCGGACCAGGAGAAGAGACCCAGTACTTC
CASSPGPGEETQYF
>-|TRBJ2-4|-|TRBV2
TGTGCCAGCAGTGCCTCAAGGAACATTCAGTACTTC
CASSASRNIQYF
>-|TRBJ2-2|TRBD2|TRBV13
TGTGCCAGCAGCTTTCTAGCGGGGGGCCCCGCGAACACCGGGGGGCTGTTTTTT
CASSFLAGGPANTGGLFF
>-|TRBJ1-5|-|TRBV27
TGTGCCAGCAGCCCTATAAGTTGGGGTGGCAGACCCCAGCATTTT
CASSPISWGGRPQHF
>-|TRBJ1-2|TRBD1|TRBV5-5
TGTGCCAGCAGCTTGACCGGGACAGGGGTCGGCTACACCTTC
CASSLTGTGVGYTF
>-|TRBJ1-2|-|TRBV7-2
TGTGCCAGCAGCTTAGGGGGTATCTATGGCTACACCTTC
CASSLGGIYGYTF
>once|TRBJ1-3|TRBD1|TRBV6-5
TGTGCCAGTGGGACAGGGGCTGGAAACACCATATATTTT
CASGTGAGNTIYF
>-|TRBJ2-7|-|TRBV28
TGTGCCAGCAGCACTCTACCGGGTCCTCGCGAGCAGTACTTC
CASSTLPGPREQYF
>-|TRBJ2-7|-|TRBV10-3
TGTGCCATCAGCCTGAGTGACCCCGAGGACGAGCAGTACTTC
CAISLSDPEDEQYF
>few|TRBJ2-7|TRBD1|TRBV5-8
TGTGCCAGCAGCTTGGGGGGACAGGGGGCTTACGAGCAGTACTTC
CASSLGGQGAYEQYF
>-|TRBJ2-3|-|TRBV21-1
TGTGCCAGCAGCAAATCGAAGGGACTTCTTAGCACAGATACGCAGTATTTT
CASSKSKGLLSTDTQYF
>-|TRBJ1-1|TRBD1|TRBV9
TGTGCCAGCAGTGATCCCGGGACAGAGGCTTTCTTT
CASSDPGTEAFF
>-|TRBJ2-7|-|TRBV2
TGTGCCAGCAGTGAAAGAAGTGGGGGTTACGAGCAGTACTTC
CASSERSGGYEQYF
>-|TRBJ2-5|TRBD2|TRBV7-3
TGTGCCAGCAGCTTAACGGGACTAGAAAAGACCCAGTACTTC
CASSLTGLEKTQYF
>-|TRBJ2-7|-|TRBV5-1
TGCGCCAGCAGCTTGCAGTTCGCGGTAAGCTACGAGCAGTACTTC
CASSLQFAVSYEQYF
>-|TRBJ2-2|-|TRBV19
TGTGCCAGTAGTAAATGGGGCCCCCCTGAACTTTTT
CASSKWGPPELF